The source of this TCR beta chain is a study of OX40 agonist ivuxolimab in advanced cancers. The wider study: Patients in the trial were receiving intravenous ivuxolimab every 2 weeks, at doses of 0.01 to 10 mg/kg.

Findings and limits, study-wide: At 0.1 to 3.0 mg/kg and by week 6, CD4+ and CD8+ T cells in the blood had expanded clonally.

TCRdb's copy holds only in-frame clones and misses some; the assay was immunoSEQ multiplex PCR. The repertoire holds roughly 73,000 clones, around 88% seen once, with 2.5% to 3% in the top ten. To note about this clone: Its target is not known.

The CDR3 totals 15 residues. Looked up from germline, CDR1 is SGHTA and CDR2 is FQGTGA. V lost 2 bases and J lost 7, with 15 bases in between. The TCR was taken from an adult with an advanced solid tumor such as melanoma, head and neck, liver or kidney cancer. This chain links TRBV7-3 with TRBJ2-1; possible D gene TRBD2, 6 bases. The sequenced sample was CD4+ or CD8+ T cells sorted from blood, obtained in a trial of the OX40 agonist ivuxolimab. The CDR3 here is CASSLLGGKLNEQFF. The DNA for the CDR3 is TGTGCCAGCAGCTTACTTGGCGGGAAACTAAATGAGCAGTTCTTC.